Following are 21 T cell receptor beta chains from one sample sequenced in a study of naive CD8 T cells in extremely preterm neonates (dated by TCRdb to 2017 to 2019). The library relied on the immunoSEQ multiplex PCR assay. The source is immuneACCESS, and TCRdb retained only in-frame sequences with V and J called. Part of the clones is not carried over; for the studies checked, unresolved V genes explain less than half of this, and the remainder is unexplained. The sample records roughly 5,000 clones, approximately 97% of which are singletons. More than 0.45% of the sample belongs to the ten largest clones. Four or five elective full-term cesarean deliveries at 37-41 weeks of gestation, with no labor and no rupture of membranes, were the source of the term cord blood. The source material was naive CD8+ T cells from cord blood. The receptors originated from a newborn in good health.

The V call is TRBV4-1, the J call TRBJ2-3; TRBD2 aligns across 16 bases. V was clipped by 1 base and J by 7 bases; unmatched bases: 5. The CDR3 has 17 amino acids. CDR1 and CDR2 from the germline V gene are MGHRA and YSYEKL. CDR3 protein: CASSQVGTSGGDYTQYF. In DNA form, the CDR3 reads TGCGCCAGCAGCCAAGTTGGGACTAGCGGGGGGGATTATACGCAGTATTTT.

This rearrangement joins TRBV7-2 to TRBJ2-5, with 16 bases identical to TRBD2. The CDR3 has 18 residues. From germline, CDR1 is SGHTA and CDR2 FQGNSA. The V and J ends lost 5 bases and 3 bases, in that order; junction bases with no gene match: 9. In DNA, the CDR3 is TGTGCCAGCAGCCCGGGGACTAGCGGGAGGGCCGTCGAAGAGACCCAGTACTTC. Amino acid sequence: CASSPGTSGRAVEETQYF.

This chain joins TRBV13 and TRBJ2-7, with a possible D match to TRBD1 (5 bases). Trimming pared 0 bases from V and 2 bases from J, leaving 5 bases between. Germline CDR1 and CDR2: PRHDT and FYEKMQ (reference sequence). The CDR3 contains 13 residues. The CDR3 bases are TGTGCCAGCAGCTTAGGGGACACCTACGAGCAGTACTTC. As protein: CASSLGDTYEQYF.

This clone was observed a single time. The chain recombines TRBV9 with TRBJ2-7; a weak D match, TRBD1 (6 bases). The germline V gene encodes CDR1 SGDLS and CDR2 YYNGEE. V lost 2 bases and J 3 bases, leaving 9 bases between the germline ends. The CDR3 spans 13 residues. The DNA for the CDR3 is TGTGCCAGCAGCGTCCGGGACAACTACGAGCAGTACTTC. Translated, it gives CASSVRDNYEQYF.

V gene TRBV7-8 combines with J gene TRBJ2-7; 11 bases are shared with TRBD1. V lost 3 bases and J lost 3; bases outside the gene matches: 1. Germline-derived CDR1 and CDR2 are SGHVS and FQNEAQ. This CDR3 comprises 14 residues. CDR3 nucleotide sequence: TGTGCCAGCAGCTTCGGGACAGGGGGCTACGAGCAGTACTTC. This gives the protein CASSFGTGGYEQYF.

The chain carries TRBV29-1 and TRBJ1-2, with D possibly TRBD1 on 6 matching bases. The CDR3 has 11 residues. Germline CDR1 and CDR2: SQVTM and ANQGSEA. Trimming took off 7 bases at V and 7 bases at J, with 13 bases between the two ends. The CDR3 loop reads CSATGSPGYTF. DNA of the CDR3: TGCAGCGCCACAGGGTCCCCTGGCTACACCTTC.

The chain has TRBV6-1 and TRBJ2-6; a weak D match, TRBD1 (6 bases). CDR1 is MNHNS and CDR2 is SASEGT in the germline V gene. The V end lost 3 bases, the J end lost 0 bases, and 12 bases lay between the germline ends. The CDR3 extends over 17 amino acids. Written as DNA, the CDR3 is TGTGCCAGCAGTGACCCGGGACACCTCTCTGGGGCCAACGTCCTGACTTTC. Translation: CASSDPGHLSGANVLTF.

This sequence joins TRBV11-2 and TRBJ2-2; 8 bases are a match to TRBD2. Germline V lookup: CDR1 SGHAT, CDR2 FQNNGV. The J segment lost 8 bases and the V segment lost 2 bases, leaving 7 bases of the junction unmatched. The CDR3 loop spans 15 amino acids. CDR3 amino acids: CASSLTGGNGGELFF. The CDR3 nucleotides are TGTGCCAGCAGCTTAACGGGAGGGAATGGAGGGGAGCTGTTTTTT.

The chain employs TRBV18 and TRBJ1-2; 11 bases map to TRBD1. Trimming removed 4 bases from V and 1 base from J; junction bases left unmatched: 5. The germline V gene encodes CDR1 KGHSH and CDR2 LQKENI. This CDR3 is built from 16 residues. As DNA, the CDR3 is TGTGCCAGCTCACTTGGACAGGGGGCTATTAACTATGGCTACACCTTC. Encoded protein: CASSLGQGAINYGYTF.

This chain links TRBV4-1 with TRBJ2-3; 8 bases align to TRBD2. Germline CDR1 MGHRA, CDR2 YSYEKL. The CDR3 loop spans 14 amino acids. V dropped 1 base and J dropped 4; count of bases not matched to a gene: 1. The CDR3 loop reads CASSQAGGPDTQYF. The CDR3 coding sequence is TGCGCCAGCAGCCAAGCGGGGGGGCCAGATACGCAGTATTTT.

This sequence joins TRBV2 and TRBJ2-1, with 8 bases fitting TRBD2. The J segment lost 1 base and the V segment lost 1 base, leaving 3 bases of the junction unmatched. The CDR3 runs 16 residues. Germline V gives CDR1 SNHLY, CDR2 FYNNEI. The CDR3 reads CASSEVLAGSYNEQFF. The CDR3 nucleotides are TGTGCCAGCAGTGAAGTTCTAGCGGGTTCCTACAATGAGCAGTTCTTC.

This chain connects TRBV27 to TRBJ2-7; perhaps TRBD2 as D (7 bases). The CDR3 totals 15 residues. V was shortened by 2 bases and J by 2 bases, with 13 bases between the two germline ends. The V gene's germline CDR1 is MNHEY and CDR2 SMNVEV (reference sequence). CDR3 protein: CASSLGGGLPYEQYF. CDR3 nucleotides: TGTGCCAGCAGTTTAGGGGGGGGGCTGCCCTACGAGCAGTACTTC.

V usage is TRBV7-2 and J usage is TRBJ2-5, with TRBD2 matching over 10 bases. V gave up 2 bases and J gave up 2 bases; unmatched junction bases: 5. The CDR3 has 16 amino acids. Germline CDR1 and CDR2: SGHTA and FQGNSA. CDR3 bases: TGTGCCAGCAGCTTAACTAGCGGGGCGCTTCAAGAGACCCAGTACTTC. Amino acids: CASSLTSGALQETQYF.

This rearrangement joins TRBV4-1 to TRBJ2-7, with 7 bases that match TRBD1. The CDR3 is 18 amino acids. V dropped 3 bases and J dropped 3; count of bases not matched to a gene: 17. Germline values: CDR1 MGHRA, CDR2 YSYEKL. CDR3 residues: CASSQVPSTGYYYYEQYF. CDR3 DNA sequence: TGCGCCAGCAGCCAGGTTCCCTCGACAGGGTACTACTACTACGAGCAGTACTTC.

The CDR3 is CASSEQGHEQYF. The CDR3 nucleotides read TGTGCCAGCAGCGAACAGGGGCACGAGCAGTACTTC. V and J are TRBV27 and TRBJ2-7, with 7 positions matching TRBD1. CDR1 is MNHEY, CDR2 SMNVEV, per germline (reference sequence). After removal of 6 bases from V and 5 bases from J, the junction contained 4 bases not matched to a gene. This CDR3 has 12 residues.

The rearrangement joins TRBV4-3 to TRBJ2-7; TRBD1 aligns across 7 bases. Germline lookup yields CDR1 LGHNA and CDR2 YSLEER. The CDR3 totals 14 residues. Unmatched junction bases numbered 4, after V lost 4 bases and J lost 1 base. The DNA of the CDR3 is TGCGCCAGCAGCCGCGACAGGGTATCCTACGAGCAGTACTTC. As protein: CASSRDRVSYEQYF.

V is TRBV29-1 and J is TRBJ2-1; a weak D match, TRBD2 (6 bases). Trimming removed 2 bases at V and 0 bases at J, with 20 bases between. CDR3 size: 18 residues. CDR1 is SQVTM, CDR2 ANQGSEA, per germline. This chain's CDR3 is CSVELGTGGGLSYNEQFF. The CDR3 DNA sequence: TGCAGCGTTGAATTGGGGACTGGCGGAGGCCTCTCCTACAATGAGCAGTTCTTC.

The chain joins TRBV28 to TRBJ2-1, with D perhaps TRBD2 (6 bases). The CDR3 has 13 residues. Germline V lookup: CDR1 MDHEN, CDR2 SYDVKM. Trimming left V 5 bases short and J 9 bases short, with 14 bases between. For the CDR3, the DNA is TGTGCCAGCAGTGTGGGACCGCGGGGTGAGCAGTTCTTC. Encoded protein: CASSVGPRGEQFF.

The chain uses TRBV7-8 and TRBJ2-3; D gene unclear. CDR1 and CDR2 (germline): SGHVS, FQNEAQ. The CDR3 is 11 amino acids. The germline V and J ends were trimmed by 5 bases and 3 bases, with 3 bases remaining between them. CDR3 region: CASSLTDTQYF. In DNA form, the CDR3 reads TGTGCCAGCAGCCTGACAGATACGCAGTATTTT.

The V call is TRBV4-3, the J call TRBJ1-1; TRBD1 might be the D (5 bases). V was clipped by 2 bases and J by 2 bases, with 18 bases between them. This CDR3 has 17 amino acids. CDR1 and CDR2 from the germline V gene are LGHNA and YSLEER. Here the CDR3 reads CASSQLPTLGTNTEAFF. The DNA of the CDR3 is TGCGCCAGCAGCCAACTCCCAACCCTAGGGACTAACACTGAAGCTTTCTTT.

In this sample, this clone turned up once. This chain joins TRBV6-5 and TRBJ2-7; the match to TRBD1 covers 10 bases. This CDR3 is built from 16 residues. With 4 bases clipped from V and 7 bases from J, the junction kept 13 bases outside the gene matches. From germline, CDR1 is MNHEY and CDR2 SVGAGI. The CDR3 bases are TGTGCCAGCAGTTCCCTCCTGAGGACAGGGGGTGAAGAGCAGTACTTC. This codes for CASSSLLRTGGEEQYF.